This T cell receptor beta chain was captured by sequencing in a study of regulatory T cells in long-lasting Graves disease. To note about this clonotype: Its antigen is currently unknown.

The CDR3 has 14 residues. V shed 7 bases, J shed 5 bases, and the junction held 5 bases outside the gene matches. Germline V gene lookup returns CDR1 LNHDA and CDR2 SQIVND (reference sequence). Time point in this sample: newly diagnosed GD, antithyroid drugs for less than 3 months. Generation of the TCR library employed RNA extracted from PBMCs. Study-level results: Thyroid tissue went unexamined; only peripheral blood was analyzed.

Building of the TCR beta libraries involved iRepertoire HTBI primers and Arm-PCR of CDR3 regions. As processed by the authors: From all samples, identification returned 14 TRBJ and approximately 67 TRBV segments. Each CDR3 protein is one row after TCRdb ran MiXCR on the multiplex PCR reads. TCRdb's processing, not the study's, gives the V and J calls here. The table records more than 300,000 distinct CDR3 sequences, around 16% of them present only once. Sequenced material: peripheral blood mononuclear cells (PBMCs), taken at new diagnosis, from a patient treated with antithyroid drugs. This TCR came from a female donor with Graves disease. The rearrangement joins TRBV19 to TRBJ2-2; 9 bases are a match to TRBD1. The chain's CDR3 is CASNLDRGTGELFF. Here the CDR3 DNA reads TGTGCCAGTAACTTGGACAGGGGAACCGGGGAGCTGTTTTTT.